This T cell receptor (beta chain) was sequenced during a study of shared clonotypes between healthy human individuals. The CDR3 has 17 residues. Germline V CDR1 and CDR2: LGHNA, YSLEER. Trimming took 1 base from V and 0 from J; bases not matched to a gene: 8. The replicate PCRs on unsorted PBMC were given about 320 ng DNA, which is tens of thousands of T cell genomes. The method was immunoSEQ multiplex PCR; TCRdb's version includes in-frame clones alone and lacks a portion of them. The sample yields around 500,000 clones, approximately 78% seen once. The specimen sequenced was PBMCs. This chain connects TRBV4-3 to TRBJ2-7, with TRBD2 matching over 8 bases. The source is a woman aged 40 to 50 in good health. Some clones in this sample may be carry-over from other donors' samples. Here the CDR3 reads CASSQGAGGSLSYEQYF. CDR3 in DNA: TGCGCCAGCAGCCAAGGTGCGGGAGGATCCCTCTCCTACGAGCAGTACTTC.